These T cell receptor beta chains were read from a single sample in a study of cytomegalovirus exposure and HLA in healthy donors. Sequencing was performed with immunoSEQ multiplex PCR; in TCRdb, only in-frame clones are kept and a portion is missing. This sample carries roughly 120,000 clones, around 94% of them seen once, and the ten largest clones take approximately 1.2%. The material sequenced was PBMCs. The receptors derive from a woman younger than 35 in good health and CMV-seronegative. The CDR3 runs from the conserved cysteine through the conserved F or W. The D gene is left open where the match is weak.

V gene: TRBV19
D gene: TRBD2
CDR3 protein: CASSTPASGVYNEQFF

V gene: TRBV5-1
D gene: NA
CDR3 protein: CASSGGGTGELFF

V gene: TRBV11-2
D gene: TRBD2
CDR3 protein: CASSSGTSGSNEQFF

V gene: TRBV10-1
D gene: TRBD2
CDR3 protein: CASSDSGLAGGTQYF

V gene: TRBV5-1
D gene: TRBD1
CDR3 protein: CASSTGTESYEQYF

V gene: TRBV6-4
D gene: NA
CDR3 protein: CASSDRESYEQYF

V gene: TRBV7-2
D gene: NA
CDR3 protein: CASSLSRDSNQPQHF

V gene: TRBV28
D gene: NA
CDR3 protein: CASSLFRVGNSPLHF

V gene: TRBV27
D gene: NA
CDR3 protein: CASSLLPLTSYNEQFF

V gene: TRBV7-2
D gene: TRBD1
CDR3 protein: CASSKGQLEKLFF

V gene: TRBV25-1
D gene: TRBD1
CDR3 protein: CASSLGQGGHSPLHF

V gene: TRBV30
D gene: NA
CDR3 protein: CAWSVGPGSVREKLFF

V gene: TRBV29-1
D gene: TRBD2
CDR3 protein: CSVRLARVDIQYF

V gene: TRBV27
D gene: NA
CDR3 protein: CASSLTNSWSEQFF

V gene: TRBV30
D gene: NA
CDR3 protein: CAWSLSLATNEKLFF

V gene: TRBV6-5
D gene: TRBD1
CDR3 protein: CASSYYRGHGYTF

V gene: TRBV11-2
D gene: NA
CDR3 protein: CASSGEAKNIQYF

V gene: TRBV9
D gene: TRBD2
CDR3 protein: CASSVTSGGAIDTQYF

V gene: TRBV10-3
D gene: NA
CDR3 protein: CAITPSVSTGELFF

V gene: TRBV28
D gene: TRBD2
CDR3 protein: CASIAGVGYEQYF

V gene: TRBV6-1
D gene: NA
CDR3 protein: CASGEGGSYNEQFF

V gene: TRBV10-1
D gene: NA
CDR3 protein: CASSDPWTVSNQPQHF

V gene: TRBV6-1
D gene: NA
CDR3 protein: CASSEGGTRQETQYF

V gene: TRBV29-1
D gene: TRBD1
CDR3 protein: CSVDRDRIPNEQFF

V gene: TRBV28
D gene: TRBD2
CDR3 protein: CASSGGGRARETQYF

V gene: TRBV27
D gene: NA
CDR3 protein: CASSSAQGTSYNEQFF

V gene: TRBV20-1
D gene: TRBD1
CDR3 protein: CSATRQGQAFF